The sequence of this T cell receptor (beta chain) was determined in a study of T cell clonality in common variable immunodeficiency. General study results and limits: Fewer TCRbeta clones were shared among CVID subjects than controls. Fewer deletions and N-nucleotide insertions were reportedly seen in common variable immunodeficiency TCR beta sequences.

This clone was detected many times. Antigen: not known. The read ends 3 residues early relative to the CDR3; the germline J gene fills the gap. CDR3 length equals 14 residues. The V gene lost 3 bases and the J gene lost 2 bases, with 5 bases spanning the gap. Germline loops: CDR1 ENHRY, CDR2 SYGVKD. Heparinized whole blood, roughly 4.5 to 8 ml, came from each donor. Clones were read by immunoSEQ multiplex PCR, and TCRdb kept only the in-frame ones, dropping some. The table records 25,000 to 35,000 clones without singletons, the ten largest covering 3.5% to 4.5%. The TCR originated in a person aged 18-70 years in good health. The chain employs TRBV10-3 and TRBJ2-6; a weak D match, TRBD1 (5 bases). Source material: peripheral blood mononuclear cells. This CDR3 is CAISEGAGANVLTF. The covered CDR3 bases are TGTGCCATCAGTGAAGGGGCTGGGGCCAACGTC.